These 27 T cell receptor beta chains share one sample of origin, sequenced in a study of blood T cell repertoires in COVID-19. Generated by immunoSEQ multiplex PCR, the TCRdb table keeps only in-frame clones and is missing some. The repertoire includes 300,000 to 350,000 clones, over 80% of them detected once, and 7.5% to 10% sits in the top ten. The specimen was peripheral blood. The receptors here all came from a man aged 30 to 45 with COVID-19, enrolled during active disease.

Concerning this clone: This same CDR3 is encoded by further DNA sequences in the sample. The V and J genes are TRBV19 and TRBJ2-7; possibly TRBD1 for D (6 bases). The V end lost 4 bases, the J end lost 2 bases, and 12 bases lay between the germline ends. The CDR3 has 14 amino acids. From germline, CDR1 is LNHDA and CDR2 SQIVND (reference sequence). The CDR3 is CASSTPGQPYEQYF. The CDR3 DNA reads TGTGCCAGTAGTACGCCGGGACAACCCTACGAGCAGTACTTC. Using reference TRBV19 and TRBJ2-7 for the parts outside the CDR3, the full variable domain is DGGITQSPKYLFRKEGQNVTLSCEQNLNHDAMYWYRQDPGQGLRLIYYSQIVNDFQKGDIAEGYSVSREKKESFPLTVTSAQKNPTAFYLCASSTPGQPYEQYFGPGTRLTVT.

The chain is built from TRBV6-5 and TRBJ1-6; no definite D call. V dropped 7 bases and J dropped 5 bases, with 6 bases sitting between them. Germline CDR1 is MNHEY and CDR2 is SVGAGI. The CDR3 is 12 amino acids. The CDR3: CASNEDNSPLHF. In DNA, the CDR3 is TGTGCCAGCAACGAGGATAATTCACCCCTCCACTTT.

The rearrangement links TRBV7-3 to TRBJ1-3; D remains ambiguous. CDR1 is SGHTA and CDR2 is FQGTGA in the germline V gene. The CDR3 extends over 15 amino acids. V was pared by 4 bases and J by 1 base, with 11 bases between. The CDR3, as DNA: TGTGCCAGCAGCTCGTCCGGGGAATCTGGAAACACCATATATTTT. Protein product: CASSSSGESGNTIYF. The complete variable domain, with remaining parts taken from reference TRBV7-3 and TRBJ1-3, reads GAGVSQTPSNKVTEKGKYVELRCDPISGHTALYWYRQSLGQGPEFLIYFQGTGAADDSGLPNDRFFAVRPEGSVSTLKIQRTERGDSAVYLCASSSSGESGNTIYFGEGSWLTVV.

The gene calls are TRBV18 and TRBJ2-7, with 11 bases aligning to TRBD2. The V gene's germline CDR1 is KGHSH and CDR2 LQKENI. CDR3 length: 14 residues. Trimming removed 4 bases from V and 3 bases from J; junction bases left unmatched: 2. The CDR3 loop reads CASSLGTSGYEQYF. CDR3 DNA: TGTGCCAGCTCACTCGGGACTAGCGGCTACGAGCAGTACTTC.

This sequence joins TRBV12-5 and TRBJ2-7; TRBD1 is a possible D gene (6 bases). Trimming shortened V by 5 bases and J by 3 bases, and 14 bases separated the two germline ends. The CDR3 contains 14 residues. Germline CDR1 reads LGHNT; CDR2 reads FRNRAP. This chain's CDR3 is CASGRTASNYEQYF. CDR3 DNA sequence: TGTGCTAGTGGTAGGACAGCCTCCAACTACGAGCAGTACTTC.

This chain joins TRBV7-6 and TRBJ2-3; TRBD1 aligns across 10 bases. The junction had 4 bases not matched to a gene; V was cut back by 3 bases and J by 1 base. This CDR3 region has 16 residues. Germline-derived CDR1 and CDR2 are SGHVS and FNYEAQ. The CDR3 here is CASSLRQGAGTDTQYF. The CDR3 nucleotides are TGTGCCAGCAGCTTGCGACAGGGGGCGGGCACAGATACGCAGTATTTT.

CDR3 residues: CASRPGTAGRPQHF. The CDR3 DNA sequence: TGTGCCAGCAGACCTGGGACAGCAGGTCGGCCCCAGCATTTT. V and J are TRBV27 and TRBJ1-5, with TRBD1 matching over 7 bases. Germline lookup yields CDR1 MNHEY and CDR2 SMNVEV (reference sequence). The CDR3 has 14 residues. V lost 6 bases and J lost 9; bases outside the gene matches: 11.

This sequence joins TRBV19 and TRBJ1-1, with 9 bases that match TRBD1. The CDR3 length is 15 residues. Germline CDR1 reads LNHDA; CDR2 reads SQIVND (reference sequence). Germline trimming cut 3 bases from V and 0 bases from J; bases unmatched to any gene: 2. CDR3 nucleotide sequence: TGTGCCAGTAGTATGACAGGGGGGATGAACACTGAAGCTTTCTTT. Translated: CASSMTGGMNTEAFF.

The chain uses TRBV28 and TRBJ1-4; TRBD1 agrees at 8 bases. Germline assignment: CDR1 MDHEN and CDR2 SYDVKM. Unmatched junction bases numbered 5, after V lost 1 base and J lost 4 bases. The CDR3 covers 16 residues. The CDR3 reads CASSLYRGQVNEKLFF. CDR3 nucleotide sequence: TGTGCCAGCAGTTTATACAGGGGACAGGTTAATGAAAAACTGTTTTTT. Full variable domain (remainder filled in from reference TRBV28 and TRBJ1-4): DVKVTQSSRYLVKRTGEKVFLECVQDMDHENMFWYRQDPGLGLRLIYFSYDVKMKEKGDIPEGYSVSREKKERFSLILESASTNQTSMYLCASSLYRGQVNEKLFFGSGTQLSVL.

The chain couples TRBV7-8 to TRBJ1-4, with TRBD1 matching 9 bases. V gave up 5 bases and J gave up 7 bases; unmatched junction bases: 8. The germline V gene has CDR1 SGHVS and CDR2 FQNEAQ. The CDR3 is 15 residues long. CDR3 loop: CASSQMTGGTEKLFF. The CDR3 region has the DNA TGTGCCAGCAGCCAAATGACAGGGGGTACTGAAAAACTGTTTTTT.

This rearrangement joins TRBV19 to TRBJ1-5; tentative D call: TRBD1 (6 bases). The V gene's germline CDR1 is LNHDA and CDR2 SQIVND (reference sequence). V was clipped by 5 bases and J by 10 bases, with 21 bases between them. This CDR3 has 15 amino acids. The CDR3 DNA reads TGTGCCAGTAGTTTAGGGGGACAAGGCATTGGTCCCCAGCATTTT. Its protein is CASSLGGQGIGPQHF.

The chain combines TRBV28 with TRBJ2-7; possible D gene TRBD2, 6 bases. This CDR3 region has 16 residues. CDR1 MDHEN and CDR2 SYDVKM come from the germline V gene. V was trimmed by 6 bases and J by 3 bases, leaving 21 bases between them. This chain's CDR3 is CASSPLGPGTFYEQYF. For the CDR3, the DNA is TGTGCCAGCAGCCCCCTGGGTCCTGGGACTTTCTACGAGCAGTACTTC.

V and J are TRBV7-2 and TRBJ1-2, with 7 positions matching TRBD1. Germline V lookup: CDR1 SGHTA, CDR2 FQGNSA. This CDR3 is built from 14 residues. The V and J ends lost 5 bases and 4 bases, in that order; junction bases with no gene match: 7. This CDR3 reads CASSPPDRLYGYTF. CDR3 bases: TGTGCCAGCAGCCCCCCGGACAGGCTCTATGGCTACACCTTC.

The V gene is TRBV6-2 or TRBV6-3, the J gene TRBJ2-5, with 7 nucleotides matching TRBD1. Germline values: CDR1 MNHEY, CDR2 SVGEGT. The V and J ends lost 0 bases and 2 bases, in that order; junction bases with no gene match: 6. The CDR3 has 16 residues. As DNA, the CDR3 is TGTGCCAGCAGTTACTCATTCCAGGGGGAACAAGAGACCCAGTACTTC. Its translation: CASSYSFQGEQETQYF.

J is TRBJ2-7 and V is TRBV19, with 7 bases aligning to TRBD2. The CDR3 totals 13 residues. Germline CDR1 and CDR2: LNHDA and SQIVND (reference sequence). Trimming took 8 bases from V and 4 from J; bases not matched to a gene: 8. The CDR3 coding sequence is TGTGCCAGTTCCGGGGGGTTACGGTACGAGCAGTACTTC. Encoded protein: CASSGGLRYEQYF.

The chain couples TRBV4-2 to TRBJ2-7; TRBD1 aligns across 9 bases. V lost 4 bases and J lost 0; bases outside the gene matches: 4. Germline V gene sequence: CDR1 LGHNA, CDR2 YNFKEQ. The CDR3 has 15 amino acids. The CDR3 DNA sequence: TGTGCCAGCAGCCCGCCGGGACAGGGCTCCTACGAGCAGTACTTC. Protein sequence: CASSPPGQGSYEQYF.

The CDR3 is CATSDFLAGGPNEQFF. Written as DNA, the CDR3 is TGTGCCACCAGTGATTTTTTGGCGGGAGGACCCAATGAGCAGTTCTTC. The chain has TRBV24-1 and TRBJ2-1; 8 positions match TRBD2. This CDR3 spans 16 amino acids. Trimming at V came to 1 base and at J to 6 bases, leaving 7 bases not matched to a gene. Germline values: CDR1 KGHDR, CDR2 SFDVKD.

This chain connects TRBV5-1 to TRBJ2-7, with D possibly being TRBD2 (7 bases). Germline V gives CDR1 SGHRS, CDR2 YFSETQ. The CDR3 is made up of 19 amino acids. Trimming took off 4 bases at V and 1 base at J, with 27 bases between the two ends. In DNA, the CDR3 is TGCGCCAGCAGCCCTGTCCGGGGGGCTAGCGGACTTAAGTCCTACGAGCAGTACTTC. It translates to CASSPVRGASGLKSYEQYF.

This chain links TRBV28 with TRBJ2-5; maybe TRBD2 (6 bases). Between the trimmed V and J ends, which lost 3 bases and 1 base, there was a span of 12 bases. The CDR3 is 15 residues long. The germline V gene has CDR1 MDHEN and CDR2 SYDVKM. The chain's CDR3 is CASSFRGRSQETQYF. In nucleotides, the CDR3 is TGTGCCAGCAGTTTCCGGGGGAGGAGCCAAGAGACCCAGTACTTC.

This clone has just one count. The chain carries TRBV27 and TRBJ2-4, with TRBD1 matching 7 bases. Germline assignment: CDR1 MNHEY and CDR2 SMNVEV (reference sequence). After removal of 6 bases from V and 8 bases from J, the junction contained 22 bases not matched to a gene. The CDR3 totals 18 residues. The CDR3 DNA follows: TGTGCCAGCAGCCCTTCCGAAGACAGGGAGTCTTTGGGTCACATTCAGTACTTC. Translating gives CASSPSEDRESLGHIQYF.

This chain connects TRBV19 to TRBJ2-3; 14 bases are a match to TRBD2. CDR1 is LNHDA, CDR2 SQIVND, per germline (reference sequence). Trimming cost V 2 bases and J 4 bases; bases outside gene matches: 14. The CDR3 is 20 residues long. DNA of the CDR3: TGTGCCAGTAGTATATCCGGGACTAGCGGGAGTATCGGAGCGTCAGATACGCAGTATTTT. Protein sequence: CASSISGTSGSIGASDTQYF.

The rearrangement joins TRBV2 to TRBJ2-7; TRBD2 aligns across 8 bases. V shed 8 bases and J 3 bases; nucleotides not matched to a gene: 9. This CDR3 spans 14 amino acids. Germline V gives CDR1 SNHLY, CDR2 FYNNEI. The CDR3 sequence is CASGPGGAVYEQYF. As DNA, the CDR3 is TGTGCCAGCGGTCCGGGGGGGGCAGTCTACGAGCAGTACTTC.

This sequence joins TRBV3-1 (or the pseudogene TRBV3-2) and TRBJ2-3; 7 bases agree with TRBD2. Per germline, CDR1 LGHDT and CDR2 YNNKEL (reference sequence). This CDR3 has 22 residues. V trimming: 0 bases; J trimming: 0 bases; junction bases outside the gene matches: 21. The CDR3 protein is CASSQDGGEHGAISASTDTQYF. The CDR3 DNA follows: TGTGCCAGCAGCCAAGATGGGGGGGAGCACGGGGCAATTTCTGCTAGCACAGATACGCAGTATTTT.

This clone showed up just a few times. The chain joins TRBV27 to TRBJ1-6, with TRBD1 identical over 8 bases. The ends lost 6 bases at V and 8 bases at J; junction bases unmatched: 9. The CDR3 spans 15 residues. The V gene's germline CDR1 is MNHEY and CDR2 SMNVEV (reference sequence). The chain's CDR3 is CASRIRGRLDSPLHF. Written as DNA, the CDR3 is TGTGCCAGCAGAATCAGGGGGCGCCTTGATTCACCCCTCCACTTT.

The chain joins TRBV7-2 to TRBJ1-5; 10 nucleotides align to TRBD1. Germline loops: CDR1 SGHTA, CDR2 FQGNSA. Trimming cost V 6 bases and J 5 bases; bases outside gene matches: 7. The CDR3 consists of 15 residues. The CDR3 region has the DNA TGTGCCAGCAGAATTACCGGGACAGGGGATCAGCCCCAGCATTTT. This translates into CASRITGTGDQPQHF. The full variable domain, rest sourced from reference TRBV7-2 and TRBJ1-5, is GAGVSQSPSNKVTEKGKDVELRCDPISGHTALYWYRQSLGQGLEFLIYFQGNSAPDKSGLPSDRFSAERTGGSVSTLTIQRTQQEDSAVYLCASRITGTGDQPQHFGDGTRLSIL.

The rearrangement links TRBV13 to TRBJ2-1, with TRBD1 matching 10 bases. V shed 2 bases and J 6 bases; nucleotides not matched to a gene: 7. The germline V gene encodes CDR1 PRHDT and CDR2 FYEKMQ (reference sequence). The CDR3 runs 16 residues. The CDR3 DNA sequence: TGTGCCAGCAGCTTATCCTGGACAGGGGGTTTCAATGAGCAGTTCTTC. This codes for CASSLSWTGGFNEQFF. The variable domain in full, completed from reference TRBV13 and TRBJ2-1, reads AAGVIQSPRHLIKEKRETATLKCYPIPRHDTVYWYQQGPGQDPQFLISFYEKMQSDKGSIPDRFSAQQFSDYHSELNMSSLELGDSALYFCASSLSWTGGFNEQFFGPGTRLTVL.

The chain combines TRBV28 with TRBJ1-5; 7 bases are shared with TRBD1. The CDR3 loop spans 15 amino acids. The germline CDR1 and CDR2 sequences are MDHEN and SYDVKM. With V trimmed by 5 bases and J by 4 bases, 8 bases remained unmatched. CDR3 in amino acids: CASSPTGVWNQPQHF. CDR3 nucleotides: TGTGCCAGCAGTCCCACAGGGGTGTGGAATCAGCCCCAGCATTTT.